This paragraph reports one TCR beta chain. As handled by the study authors: Estimation of nucleated cell counts was performed using reference gene primer amplification. Some clones are missing from TCRdb's copy, which holds only in-frame ones; the method was immunoSEQ multiplex PCR. D and trimming were read from the DNA, whereas the V and J calls and clone size are those reported in that table. Of under 200,000 clones listed, under 80% are singletons. These data belong to a study of blood T cell repertoires in COVID-19. Study-wide context: Donors in the United States, Italy and Spain gave samples during acute or convalescent COVID-19. From T cells, B-cell-depleted T cells, or PBMCs came the material, which was cDNA or gDNA.

This clonotype originated in a woman aged 80 or older with acute or convalescent COVID-19. Sequenced input: peripheral blood.

CDR3: CASSSQRDTEQFF. The CDR3 bases are TGTGCCAGCAGTTCGCAACGGGACACCGAGCAGTTCTTC. V usage is TRBV7-2 and J usage is TRBJ2-1; D may be TRBD1 (6 bases). The CDR3 extends over 13 amino acids. The V end lost 6 bases, the J end lost 10 bases, and 16 bases lay between the germline ends. Germline V gene data show CDR1 as SGHTA and CDR2 as FQGNSA.